A selection of T cell receptor beta chains follows, all from one sample in a study of cytomegalovirus exposure and HLA in healthy donors. The assay was immunoSEQ multiplex PCR, and TCRdb's table has in-frame clones only and misses some. The table includes 100,000 to 150,000 clones, less than 85% detected once. Sequenced material: PBMCs. The receptors here all came from a man aged 25-40 years in good health and CMV-seropositive. Both conserved end residues are part of each CDR3. A D gene is named only where the DNA matches it firmly. Only part of the rows carry a size: once, few, many, or a class if the clone is expanded.

v_gene: TRBV5-1; d_gene: -; j_gene: TRBJ2-3; abundance: -; CDR3nt: TGCGCCAGCAGCGTAGGGACAGGGGGCGAACTAGCGGGGGACACAGATACGCAGTATTTT; CDR3aa: CASSVGTGGELAGDTDTQYF
v_gene: TRBV5-6; d_gene: -; j_gene: TRBJ1-4; abundance: -; CDR3nt: TGTGCCAGCAGCTTGGTAATAGATGAAAAACTGTTTTTT; CDR3aa: CASSLVIDEKLFF
v_gene: TRBV21-1; d_gene: -; j_gene: TRBJ1-2; abundance: -; CDR3nt: TGTGCCAGCAGCAAAGGGGTTGGGCAGGATCTATCTAACTATGGCTACACCTTC; CDR3aa: CASSKGVGQDLSNYGYTF
v_gene: TRBV7-9; d_gene: TRBD1; j_gene: TRBJ1-1; abundance: -; CDR3nt: TGTGCCAGCAGCTTAGGTTATAAGGACAGGGGGGATCTTTTGGGAGCTTTCTTT; CDR3aa: CASSLGYKDRGDLLGAFF
v_gene: TRBV5-1; d_gene: TRBD2; j_gene: TRBJ2-3; abundance: -; CDR3nt: TGCGCCAGCAGCTTGGAAGGCGGGGGGATTCGTACGCAGTATTTT; CDR3aa: CASSLEGGGIRTQYF
v_gene: TRBV13; d_gene: TRBD1; j_gene: TRBJ2-3; abundance: -; CDR3nt: TGTGCCAGCAGCTTACCCCGACAGGGGAGCACAGATACGCAGTATTTT; CDR3aa: CASSLPRQGSTDTQYF
v_gene: TRBV6-5; d_gene: -; j_gene: TRBJ1-5; abundance: -; CDR3nt: TGTGCCAGCAGTGGAGGAGCAAGCAATCAGCCCCAGCATTTT; CDR3aa: CASSGGASNQPQHF
v_gene: TRBV30; d_gene: TRBD1; j_gene: TRBJ1-5; abundance: -; CDR3nt: TGTGCCTGGAGTGACGGGACAGCGGGGGTATATAGCAATCAGCCCCAGCATTTT; CDR3aa: CAWSDGTAGVYSNQPQHF
v_gene: TRBV6-4; d_gene: -; j_gene: TRBJ1-2; abundance: -; CDR3nt: TGTGCCAGCAGTGAAACAGGGAGAGGCGGCTACACCTTC; CDR3aa: CASSETGRGGYTF
v_gene: TRBV27; d_gene: -; j_gene: TRBJ1-5; abundance: -; CDR3nt: TGTGCCAGCAGTTTATGGGGGGGTAGCAATCAGCCCCAGCATTTT; CDR3aa: CASSLWGGSNQPQHF
v_gene: TRBV13; d_gene: -; j_gene: TRBJ2-7; abundance: -; CDR3nt: TGTGCCAGCAGCGTGGGCGGGATCTCCTACGAGCAGTACTTC; CDR3aa: CASSVGGISYEQYF
v_gene: TRBV2; d_gene: -; j_gene: TRBJ1-2; abundance: -; CDR3nt: TGTGCCAGCAGCGGACAGACCTGGGATGGCTACACCTTC; CDR3aa: CASSGQTWDGYTF
v_gene: TRBV11-3; d_gene: TRBD1; j_gene: TRBJ2-2; abundance: -; CDR3nt: TGTGCCAGCAGCCGGGACAGTCGCACCGGGGAGCTGTTTTTT; CDR3aa: CASSRDSRTGELFF
v_gene: TRBV19; d_gene: -; j_gene: TRBJ1-1; abundance: -; CDR3nt: TGTGCCAGTAGTATAGGAAACGGTGAAGCTTTCTTT; CDR3aa: CASSIGNGEAFF
v_gene: TRBV4-1; d_gene: -; j_gene: TRBJ1-5; abundance: few; CDR3nt: TGCGCCAGCAGCCGGGAGGGGGGGGTGGGCAATCAGCCCCAGCATTTT; CDR3aa: CASSREGGVGNQPQHF
v_gene: TRBV6-5; d_gene: -; j_gene: TRBJ1-2; abundance: -; CDR3nt: TGTGCCAGCAGTTACGGGGGCGGAAATAACTATGGCTACACCTTC; CDR3aa: CASSYGGGNNYGYTF
v_gene: TRBV30; d_gene: -; j_gene: TRBJ1-1; abundance: -; CDR3nt: TGTGCCTGGAGTCCTCTTGCTGAAGCTTTCTTT; CDR3aa: CAWSPLAEAFF
v_gene: TRBV6-5; d_gene: -; j_gene: TRBJ1-1; abundance: -; CDR3nt: TGTGCCAGCAGTTACGGGGCCTCTGGGGCTGAAGCTTTCTTT; CDR3aa: CASSYGASGAEAFF
v_gene: TRBV5-1; d_gene: TRBD1; j_gene: TRBJ1-1; abundance: -; CDR3nt: TGCGCCAGCAGCCATGGACAGGGAGCGGACACTGAAGCTTTCTTT; CDR3aa: CASSHGQGADTEAFF
v_gene: TRBV5-6; d_gene: -; j_gene: TRBJ1-4; abundance: -; CDR3nt: TGTGCCAGCAGCCTGGGACTGCGAGATACCAATGAAAAACTGTTTTTT; CDR3aa: CASSLGLRDTNEKLFF